Listed below are T cell receptor beta chains from one sample, sequenced in a study of T cell clonotyping in hematopoietic cell transplantation. TCRdb's table, derived via immunoSEQ multiplex PCR, lists solely in-frame clones and lacks some. This table holds about 36,000 clones, over 85% found once. The starting material was peripheral blood mononuclear cells, obtained before stem cell transplant. These receptors were obtained from a man aged 35 to 55 with chronic myeloid leukemia. Some clones in this sample may be carry-over from other donors' samples. Both conserved end residues are part of each CDR3. D genes are given only for firm matches. Size tells how often a clone was seen (once, few, many) or the class of an expanded clone, and some rows leave it out.

j_gene: TRBJ1-2
abundance: NA
d_gene: TRBD1
len: 13
v_gene: TRBV29-1
CDR3nt: TGCAGCGTTGAAGTAGCGACAGGGTACGGCTACACCTTC
CDR3aa: CSVEVATGYGYTF

j_gene: TRBJ2-1
abundance: NA
d_gene: TRBD2
len: 18
v_gene: TRBV7-2
CDR3nt: TGTGCCAGCAGCTTAGCCCCCTCTCTAGCGGGGCCTTACAATGAGCAGTTCTTC
CDR3aa: CASSLAPSLAGPYNEQFF

j_gene: TRBJ1-2
abundance: NA
d_gene: NA
len: 15
v_gene: TRBV7-2
CDR3nt: TGTGCCAGCAGCTCCCGGGGGGGGCCGAACTATGGCTACACCTTC
CDR3aa: CASSSRGGPNYGYTF

j_gene: TRBJ1-5
abundance: NA
d_gene: TRBD1
len: 15
v_gene: TRBV30
CDR3nt: TGTGCCTGGGGGGACTTGGACAGGGAGAATCAGCCCCAGCATTTT
CDR3aa: CAWGDLDRENQPQHF

j_gene: TRBJ1-5
abundance: NA
d_gene: NA
len: 15
v_gene: TRBV28
CDR3nt: TGTGCCTCCTCAGGCGGGGGCTCCCTTAATCAGCCCCAGCATTTT
CDR3aa: CASSGGGSLNQPQHF

j_gene: TRBJ1-1
abundance: NA
d_gene: TRBD1
len: 13
v_gene: TRBV7-6
CDR3nt: TGTGCCAGCAAGCGGGACAGGAACACTGAAGCTTTCTTT
CDR3aa: CASKRDRNTEAFF

j_gene: TRBJ2-7
abundance: once
d_gene: NA
len: 12
v_gene: TRBV27
CDR3nt: TGTGCCAGCAGTTCTCCCCTTTACGAGCAGTACTTC
CDR3aa: CASSSPLYEQYF

j_gene: TRBJ2-1
abundance: NA
d_gene: TRBD1
len: 12
v_gene: TRBV30
CDR3nt: TGTGCTAACAGGGGGCATTACAATGAGCAGTTCTTC
CDR3aa: CANRGHYNEQFF

j_gene: TRBJ1-2
abundance: NA
d_gene: NA
len: 17
v_gene: TRBV19
CDR3nt: TGTGCCAGTAGTCCCTCTGGAGATGGGGGCCTATATCATGGCTACACCTTC
CDR3aa: CASSPSGDGGLYHGYTF

j_gene: TRBJ2-3
abundance: once
d_gene: NA
len: 16
v_gene: TRBV11-2
CDR3nt: TGTGCCAGCAGCCCCCCGGGGGTAGAGGGGGCAGATACGCAGTATTTT
CDR3aa: CASSPPGVEGADTQYF

j_gene: TRBJ1-2
abundance: NA
d_gene: NA
len: 14
v_gene: TRBV6-5
CDR3nt: TGTGCCAGCAGCACCCGGGACTCGAGCTATGGCTACACCTTC
CDR3aa: CASSTRDSSYGYTF

j_gene: TRBJ1-2
abundance: NA
d_gene: TRBD1
len: 12
v_gene: TRBV10-3
CDR3nt: TGTGCCATCAGCGGGACAGACAATGGCTACACCTTC
CDR3aa: CAISGTDNGYTF